This T cell receptor beta chain was retrieved from a study of blood T cell repertoires in COVID-19. Study information: The origin of the acute and convalescent COVID-19 samples was the United States, Italy and Spain.

In the source study's methods: Reference gene primer amplification gave nucleated cell count estimates. Here immunoSEQ multiplex PCR was the method, and the copy in TCRdb shows in-frame clones only, minus some. V, J and clone size derive from that table, while D and trimming were established from the DNA sequence. This repertoire shows more than 55,000 clones, around 88% found once; its top ten account for about 6.4%. The germline gives CDR1 MDHEN, CDR2 SYDVKM. There are 12 residues in the CDR3. As concerns this clone: Relative to the germline gene, one junction end is altered; a read error may explain this.

This receptor was taken from a woman aged 70-85 years with acute or convalescent COVID-19. Input material: peripheral blood. The chain is built from TRBV28 and TRBJ2-7; possibly TRBD1 for D (6 bases). The CDR3 region is CASSLSWTETIF. The CDR3, as DNA: TGTGCCAGCAGCCTTTCCTGGACAGAAACCATCTTC.